The T cell receptor (beta chain) under discussion was sequenced for a study of graft-versus-host responses after intestinal transplantation. Study summary: In this cohort, recipients had multivisceral, liver-intestinal, or isolated intestinal transplants. Following induction with anti-thymocyte globulin, all recipients were given tacrolimus and steroids for approximately 3 years.

On this clone: Antigen unknown.

Study results and limitations: Peak GvH clone levels in circulation were associated with early post-transplant HvG declines. Recipient marrow held GvH clones, some first seen in ileum or blood.

Deletions cut 0 bases from V and 5 bases from J, with 11 bases between. CDR3 length: 14 residues. Germline lookup yields CDR1 MGHRA and CDR2 YSYEKL. The data were produced by immunoSEQ multiplex PCR, yet TCRdb's version contains in-frame clones alone and is incomplete. The repertoire holds 77,000 or so clones, with around 96% as singletons. The origin of this receptor is a human donor who received an intestinal transplant. This rearrangement joins TRBV4-1 to TRBJ2-7; unclear D gene. Here the sequenced sample was unstimulated CD8+ T cells sorted from spleen or lymph node cells, taken before intestinal transplant. The CDR3 DNA is TGCGCCAGCAGCCAAGATCTCGGAAGGGACGAGCAGTACTTC. This codes for CASSQDLGRDEQYF.